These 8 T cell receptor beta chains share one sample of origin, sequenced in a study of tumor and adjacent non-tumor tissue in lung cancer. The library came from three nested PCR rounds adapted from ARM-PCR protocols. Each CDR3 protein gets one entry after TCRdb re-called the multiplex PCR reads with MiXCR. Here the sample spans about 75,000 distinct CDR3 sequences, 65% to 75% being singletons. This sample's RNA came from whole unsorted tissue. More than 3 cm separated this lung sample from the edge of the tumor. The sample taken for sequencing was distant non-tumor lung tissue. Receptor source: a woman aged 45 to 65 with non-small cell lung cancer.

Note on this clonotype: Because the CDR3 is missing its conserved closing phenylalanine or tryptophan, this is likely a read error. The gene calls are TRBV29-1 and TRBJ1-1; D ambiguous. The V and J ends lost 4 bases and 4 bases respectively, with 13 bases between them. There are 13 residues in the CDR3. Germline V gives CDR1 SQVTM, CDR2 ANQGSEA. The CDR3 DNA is TGCAGCGTTGCGATAAATCCAGGCACTGAAGCTTTCGTT. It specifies CSVAINPGTEAFV.

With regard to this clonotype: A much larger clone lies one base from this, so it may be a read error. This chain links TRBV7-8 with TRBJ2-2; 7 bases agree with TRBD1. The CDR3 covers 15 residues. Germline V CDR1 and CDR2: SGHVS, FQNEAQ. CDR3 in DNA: TGTGCCAGCAGCCTCGACAGGGATAACACCTGGGAGCTGTTTTTT. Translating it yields CASSLDRDNTWELFF.

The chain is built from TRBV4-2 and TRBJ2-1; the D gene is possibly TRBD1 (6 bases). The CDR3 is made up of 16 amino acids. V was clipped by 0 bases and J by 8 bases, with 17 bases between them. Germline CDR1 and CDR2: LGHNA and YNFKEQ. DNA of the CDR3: TGTGCCAGCAGCCAAGAATGGGGACATGGCGAGGATGAGCAGTTCTTC. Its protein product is CASSQEWGHGEDEQFF.

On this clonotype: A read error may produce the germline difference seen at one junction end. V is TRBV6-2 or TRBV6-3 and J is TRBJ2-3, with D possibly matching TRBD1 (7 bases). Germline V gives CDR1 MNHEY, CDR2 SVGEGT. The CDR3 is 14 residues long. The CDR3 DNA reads TGTGTCAGCAGGGGGGTAGAGAGCACAGATACGCACTATTTT. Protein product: CVSRGVESTDTHYF.

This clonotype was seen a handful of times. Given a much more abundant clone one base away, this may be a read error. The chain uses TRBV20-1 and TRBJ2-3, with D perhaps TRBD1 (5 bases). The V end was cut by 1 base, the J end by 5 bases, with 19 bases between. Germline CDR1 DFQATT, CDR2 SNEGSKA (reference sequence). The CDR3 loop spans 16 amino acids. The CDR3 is CSARASQGTTVDTQYF. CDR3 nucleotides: TGCAGTGCTAGAGCCTCCCAGGGTACTACGGTAGATACGCAGTATTTT.

The CDR3, as DNA: TGCAGTGCTAGAAATTCCGTGGGCACAGATACGCAGTATTTT. This gives the protein CSARNSVGTDTQYF. The rearrangement uses TRBV20-1 and TRBJ2-3; D is unresolved. The germline CDR1 and CDR2 sequences are DFQATT and SNEGSKA (reference sequence). V was cut by 2 bases and J by 1 base, with 10 bases left in between. The CDR3 has 14 amino acids.

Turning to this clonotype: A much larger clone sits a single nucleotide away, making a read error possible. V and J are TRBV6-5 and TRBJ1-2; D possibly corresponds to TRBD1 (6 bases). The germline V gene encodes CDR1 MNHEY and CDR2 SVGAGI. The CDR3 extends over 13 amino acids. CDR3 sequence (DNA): TGTGCCAGCAGTCGATCGGGGGGCTATGACTACACCTTC. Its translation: CASSRSGGYDYTF.

The CDR3 DNA reads TGTGCCAGCAGCACTTCATCGGGAGACGAGCAGTACTTC. The encoded protein is CASSTSSGDEQYF. The gene calls are TRBV21-1 and TRBJ2-7; the table calls TRBD2, which could not be checked here. TRBV21-1 is termed a pseudogene. The CDR3 sequence is 13 residues long.